The T cell receptor beta chain under discussion was sequenced for a study of shared clonotypes between healthy human individuals. Study overall: With ages of 18 to 49, the donors were a couple of women and a few men.

Remarks on this clone: Antigen specificity is unknown. Other nucleotide sequences from this sample produce the same CDR3.

Whole-study findings and limits: When naive CD4 clonotypes were compared across a few donors, around 5% were shared. Rarefaction exposed incomplete sorted-subset sequencing despite large depth.

The CDR3 spans 15 residues. V shed 1 base and J shed 0 bases, with 8 bases lying between them. In germline, CDR1 is SGHRS, CDR2 YFSETQ. Nashville, Tennessee was home to all donors, who were Caucasian adults. Sequencing was performed with immunoSEQ multiplex PCR; in TCRdb, only in-frame clones are kept and a portion is missing. Among a few million clones listed, just over 90% were seen once. The clonotype originates from a man aged 18 to 35 in good health. The rearrangement uses TRBV5-1 and TRBJ2-1; D call uncertain. Sequencing used naive CD4+ T cells sorted from blood. Subset indicated: CD45RA+ positively selected. CDR3 DNA: TGCGCCAGCAGCTTGACCGGAAGCTCCTACAATGAGCAGTTCTTC. This codes for CASSLTGSSYNEQFF.